Sequencing of this T cell receptor beta chain was carried out in a study of T cells in Graves' hyperthyroidism and ophthalmopathy. This clonotype was picked up many times. RNA transcripts yielded amplified TCR beta CDR3 regions. HTBI primers were the set used in a first-round RT-PCR of the TCR CDR3. TCRdb ran MiXCR on the multiplex PCR reads and lists one entry per CDR3 protein. Of under 250,000 distinct CDR3 sequences listed, approximately 23% are singletons. Germline V lookup: CDR1 MNHEY, CDR2 SVGAGI. This CDR3 comprises 13 residues. V was trimmed by 3 bases and J by 5 bases, leaving 10 bases between them.

The TCR sequence derives from a middle-aged woman with Graves' ophthalmopathy. The sequenced material came from blood. The chain links TRBV6-5 to TRBJ1-2, with D perhaps TRBD1 (5 bases). In nucleotides, the CDR3 is TGTGCCAGCAGTTATGAGGGGAGGTATGGCTACACCTTC. Translation gives CASSYEGRYGYTF.